The clone carrying this TCR beta chain was seen a single time. Its antigen is currently unknown. The data are from a study of cytomegalovirus exposure and HLA in healthy donors. Study-wide results and limits: Subsequent analysis showed first-cohort TCR clusters tending to co-occur in about 110 validation repertoires. The authors listed approximately 150 TCR beta chains as cytomegalovirus-associated.

Here immunoSEQ multiplex PCR was the method, and the copy in TCRdb shows in-frame clones only, minus some. The sample shows about 120,000 clones, around 88% of them seen only once. Trimming took 2 bases from V and 5 from J; bases not matched to a gene: 4. In germline, CDR1 is KGHSH, CDR2 LQKENI. This CDR3 spans 15 amino acids. Sequenced input: PBMCs. This rearrangement joins TRBV18 to TRBJ2-1; TRBD1 matches 9 bases. The receptor was isolated from a man aged 18 to 30 in good health and CMV-seronegative. CDR3 amino acids: CASSPYGQGNNEQFF. The CDR3 nucleotides read TGTGCCAGCTCACCATACGGACAGGGGAACAATGAGCAGTTCTTC.